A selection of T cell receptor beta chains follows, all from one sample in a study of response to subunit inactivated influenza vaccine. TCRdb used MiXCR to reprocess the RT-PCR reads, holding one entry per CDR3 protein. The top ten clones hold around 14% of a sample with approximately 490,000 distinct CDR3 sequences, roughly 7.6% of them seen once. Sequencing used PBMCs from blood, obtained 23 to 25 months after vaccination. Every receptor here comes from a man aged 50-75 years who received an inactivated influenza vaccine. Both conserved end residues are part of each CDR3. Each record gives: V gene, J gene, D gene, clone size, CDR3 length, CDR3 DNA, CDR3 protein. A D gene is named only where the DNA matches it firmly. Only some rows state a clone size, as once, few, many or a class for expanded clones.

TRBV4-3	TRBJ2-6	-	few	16	TGCGCCAGCAGCCAAGCTTGGAGAGGGGGGGCCAACGTCCTGACTTTC	CASSQAWRGGANVLTF
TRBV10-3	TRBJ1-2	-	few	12	TGTGCCATCAGCCAGGGGTCGGCGGGCTACACCTTC	CAISQGSAGYTF
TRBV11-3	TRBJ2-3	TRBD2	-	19	TGTGCCAGCAGCTTACTACCGGGACTAGCGGGAGAGGGCACAGATACGCAGTATTTT	CASSLLPGLAGEGTDTQYF
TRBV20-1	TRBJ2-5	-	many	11	TGCAGTGTACACCGAGGGAAGACCCAGTACTTC	CSVHRGKTQYF
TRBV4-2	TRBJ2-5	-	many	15	TGTGCCAGCAGCTCTACCGGGGATATCGAAGAGACCCAGTACTTC	CASSSTGDIEETQYF
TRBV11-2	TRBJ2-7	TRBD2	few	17	TGTGCCAGCAGCCAAATAGGTAGCGGGGGGGCGCCCTACGAGCAGTACTTC	CASSQIGSGGAPYEQYF
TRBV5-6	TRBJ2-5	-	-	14	TGTGCCAGCAGCGCGGGACAGTACCAAGAGACCCAGTACTTC	CASSAGQYQETQYF
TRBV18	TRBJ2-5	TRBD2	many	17	TGTGCCAGCTCGCTTCCGGGACTAGCGGGGGCTCAAGAGACCCAGTACTTC	CASSLPGLAGAQETQYF
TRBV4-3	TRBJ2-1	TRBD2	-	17	TGCGCCAGCAGTGGGACTAGCGGGGGGGCGGGCATAGATGAGCAGTTCTTC	CASSGTSGGAGIDEQFF
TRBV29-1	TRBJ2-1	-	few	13	TGCAGCGTTTGTTTGTCGTCCTACAATGAGCAGTTCTTC	CSVCLSSYNEQFF
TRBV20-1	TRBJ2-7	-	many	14	TGCAGTGCTAGAGATGTGGCTAGTTCTTACGAGCAGTACTTC	CSARDVASSYEQYF
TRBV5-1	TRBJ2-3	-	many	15	TGCGCCAGCAGCTTCGACGGAAAAAGCACAGATACGCAGTATTTT	CASSFDGKSTDTQYF
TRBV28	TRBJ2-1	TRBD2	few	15	TGTGCCAGCAGTCAACCCGGGGGGAGGGGCGATGAGCAGTTCTTC	CASSQPGGRGDEQFF
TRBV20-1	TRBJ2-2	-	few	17	TGCAGTGCAGCGATTTGGAATCGCCCATCAGGATCAGGGGAGCTGTTTTTT	CSAAIWNRPSGSGELFF
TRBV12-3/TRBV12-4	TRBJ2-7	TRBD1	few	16	TGTGCCAGCAGTTTCGGACGGACAGGAACCCACTACGAGCAGTACTTC	CASSFGRTGTHYEQYF
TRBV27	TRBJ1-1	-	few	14	TGTGCCAGCAGTTCTCCCGGACGCGGTGGTGAAGCTTTCTTT	CASSSPGRGGEAFF
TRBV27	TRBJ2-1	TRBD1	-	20	TGTGCCAGCAGTTTAGTGACAGGGGGCGAGACTAGAGGCTCTTACAATGAGCAGTTCTTC	CASSLVTGGETRGSYNEQFF
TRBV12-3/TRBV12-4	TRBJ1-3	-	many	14	TGTGCCAGCAGTTTACTAGGGGTTGGAAACACCATATATTTT	CASSLLGVGNTIYF
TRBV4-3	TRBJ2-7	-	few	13	TGCGCCAGCAGCCAAGACTTCGTCTACGAGCAGTACTTC	CASSQDFVYEQYF
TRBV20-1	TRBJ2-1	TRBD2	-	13	TGCAGTGCCGGTAGCGGGGGCCACAATGAGCAGTTCTTC	CSAGSGGHNEQFF
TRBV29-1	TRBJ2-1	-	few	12	TGCAGCGCCCTTACTTTAGGCAATGAGCAGTTCTTC	CSALTLGNEQFF
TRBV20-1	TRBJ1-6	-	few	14	TGCAGTGCTAGAGGTGCAGGGGCTGATTCACCCCTCCACTTT	CSARGAGADSPLHF
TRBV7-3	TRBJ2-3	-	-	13	TGTGCCAGCAGCATTACCCAGGCAGATACGCAGTATTTT	CASSITQADTQYF
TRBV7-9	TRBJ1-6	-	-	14	TGTGCCAGCAGCTTAGATGGGAATAATTCACCCCTCCACTTT	CASSLDGNNSPLHF
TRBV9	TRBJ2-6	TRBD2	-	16	TGTGCCAGCAGCGTAGGCGGGGGACGGAGGGCCAACGTCCTGGCTTTC	CASSVGGGRRANVLAF
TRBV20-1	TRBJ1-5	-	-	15	TGCAGTGCTAGTACAGGGAGTACTAGCAATCAGCCCCAGCATTTT	CSASTGSTSNQPQHF